The 23 T cell receptor beta chains below all came from one sample that was sequenced in a study of blood T cell repertoires in COVID-19. Clones were sequenced by immunoSEQ multiplex PCR, and TCRdb holds only the in-frame ones, with some missing. The repertoire consists of around 76,000 clones, with about 80% occurring once and the leading ten covering roughly 0.83%. Sequencing was done on a sample of peripheral blood. These TCRs come from a woman aged 70 to 79 with acute or convalescent COVID-19.

The chain employs TRBV15 and TRBJ1-4; 11 bases are shared with TRBD1. CDR1 LNHNV and CDR2 YYDKDF come from the germline V gene (reference sequence). J gave up 6 bases and V 11 bases, and 11 bases lay outside the gene matches. The length of the CDR3 is 15 residues. CDR3 sequence reads: CAQSPRGQGDEKLFF. The CDR3 bases are TGTGCCCAATCCCCGAGGGGACAGGGGGATGAAAAACTGTTTTTT.

J is TRBJ2-2 and V is TRBV19; the D gene is possibly TRBD1 (7 bases). V lost 5 bases, J lost 4 bases, and 8 bases lay in between. The CDR3 is 13 residues long. The germline V gene has CDR1 LNHDA and CDR2 SQIVND (reference sequence). CDR3 region: CASSQGGTGELFF. The CDR3 DNA reads as TGTGCCAGTAGTCAGGGGGGCACCGGGGAGCTGTTTTTT.

J is TRBJ1-4 and V is TRBV19, with D possibly matching TRBD1 (5 bases). The CDR3 is made up of 16 amino acids. CDR1 is LNHDA, CDR2 SQIVND, per germline (reference sequence). Trimming pared 1 base from V and 5 bases from J, leaving 14 bases between. Here the CDR3 reads CASSIARQISNEKLFF. Written as DNA, the CDR3 is TGTGCCAGTAGTATAGCCCGACAGATTTCAAATGAAAAACTGTTTTTT.

This clone was detected a few times. The chain employs TRBV2 and TRBJ2-3; no clear D. V was trimmed by 8 bases and J by 3 bases, leaving 6 bases between them. There are 11 residues in the CDR3. The V gene's germline CDR1 is SNHLY and CDR2 FYNNEI. This CDR3 reads CASYGTDTQYF. In nucleotides, the CDR3 is TGTGCCAGCTACGGTACAGATACGCAGTATTTT.

V usage is TRBV10-3 and J usage is TRBJ2-7, with 7 bases lining up with TRBD1. Germline CDR1 ENHRY, CDR2 SYGVKD. Trimming cost V 6 bases and J 5 bases; bases outside gene matches: 4. The CDR3 spans 12 residues. The CDR3 sequence is CAIRTQGNEQYF. Written as DNA, the CDR3 is TGTGCCATCAGGACACAGGGGAACGAGCAGTACTTC.

This sequence joins TRBV3-1 (or the pseudogene TRBV3-2) and TRBJ2-1; maybe TRBD1 (5 bases). V lost 3 bases and J lost 4, with 10 bases in between. Germline assignment: CDR1 LGHDT and CDR2 YNNKEL (reference sequence). CDR3 length: 14 residues. CDR3 amino acids: CASSHWQGYNEQFF. DNA for the CDR3: TGTGCCAGCAGCCACTGGCAGGGTTACAATGAGCAGTTCTTC.

The gene calls are TRBV6-5 and TRBJ1-2; unclear D gene. V was pared by 7 bases and J by 6 bases, with 15 bases between. The CDR3 loop spans 13 amino acids. The germline V gene has CDR1 MNHEY and CDR2 SVGAGI. In nucleotides, the CDR3 is TGTGCCAGCACTCCGGGAATGCACGATGGCTACACCTTC. This codes for CASTPGMHDGYTF.

The rearrangement uses TRBV19 and TRBJ1-1, with D uncertain. Trimming removed 3 bases from V and 5 bases from J, with 13 bases in between. Germline V lookup: CDR1 LNHDA, CDR2 SQIVND (reference sequence). The CDR3 has 14 residues. CDR3: CASSMVTRPTEAFF. For the CDR3, the DNA is TGTGCCAGTAGTATGGTAACCAGGCCTACTGAAGCTTTCTTT.

Of note for this clone: Because the CDR3's place on the DNA is in doubt, the DNA is left out and the CDR3 is given as listed by TCRdb. The rearrangement links TRBV5-1 to TRBJ1-4. 16 amino acids form the CDR3, both terminal residues included. From germline, CDR1 is SGHRS and CDR2 YFSETQ. The CDR3 reads CASSLAFGQGVGGLFF.

A few counts support this clone. V usage is TRBV2 and J usage is TRBJ2-2; 13 bases are a match to TRBD2. V shed 6 bases, J shed 6 bases, and the junction held 4 bases outside the gene matches. The CDR3 spans 15 residues. CDR1 is SNHLY and CDR2 is FYNNEI in the germline V gene. The CDR3 coding sequence is TGTGCCAGCAGCTTTGGACTAGCGGGAGCCGGGGAGCTGTTTTTT. Its translation is CASSFGLAGAGELFF.

This chain's CDR3 is CASSVGASAAQETQYF. The CDR3 nucleotides are TGTGCCAGCAGCGTAGGGGCTAGCGCGGCACAAGAGACCCAGTACTTC. The rearrangement uses TRBV9 and TRBJ2-5, with D tentatively TRBD2 (6 bases). Trimming took off 0 bases at V and 2 bases at J, with 14 bases between the two ends. The CDR3 runs 16 residues. The germline CDR1 and CDR2 sequences are SGDLS and YYNGEE. The entire variable domain, with the rest obtained from reference TRBV9 and TRBJ2-5, is as follows: DSGVTQTPKHLITATGQRVTLRCSPRSGDLSVYWYQQSLDQGLQFLIQYYNGEERAKGNILERFSAQQFPDLHSELNLSSLELGDSALYFCASSVGASAAQETQYFGPGTRLLVL.

The chain combines TRBV5-1 with TRBJ2-5; 8 bases align to TRBD1. The CDR3 contains 14 residues. The germline gives CDR1 SGHRS, CDR2 YFSETQ. Germline trimming cut 4 bases from V and 5 bases from J; bases unmatched to any gene: 7. CDR3 sequence (DNA): TGCGCCAGCAGCCAGGGACAGGAGAAGGAGACCCAGTACTTC. This codes for CASSQGQEKETQYF.

The gene calls are TRBV28 and TRBJ2-7, with TRBD2 identical over 7 bases. Germline V gives CDR1 MDHEN, CDR2 SYDVKM. J lost 6 bases, V lost 5 bases, and 7 bases had no gene match. The CDR3 is made up of 13 amino acids. CDR3 DNA: TGTGCCAGCAGTAGTCCCGGGACTATCGAGCAGTACTTC. Encoded protein: CASSSPGTIEQYF.

This rearrangement joins TRBV28 to TRBJ2-7; D unclear. V shed 0 bases and J shed 2 bases, with 11 bases lying between them. The CDR3 contains 15 residues. Germline V gene data show CDR1 as MDHEN and CDR2 as SYDVKM. The DNA for the CDR3 is TGTGCCAGCAGTTTATGGAAAGACGGAGCCTACGAGCAGTACTTC. Translated, it gives CASSLWKDGAYEQYF.

V is TRBV27 and J is TRBJ2-2, with 8 bases fitting TRBD1. Per germline, CDR1 MNHEY and CDR2 SMNVEV (reference sequence). The length of the CDR3 is 15 residues. Germline trimming cut 3 bases from V and 6 bases from J; bases unmatched to any gene: 6. As DNA, the CDR3 is TGTGCCAGCAGTTTCAGGGGGCCTCACGCCGGGGAGCTGTTTTTT. Translated, it gives CASSFRGPHAGELFF.

This chain uses TRBV3-1 (or the pseudogene TRBV3-2) with TRBJ2-1, with 7 bases fitting TRBD1. This CDR3 has 15 amino acids. After removal of 5 bases from V and 6 bases from J, the junction contained 10 bases not matched to a gene. Per the germline V gene, CDR1 is LGHDT and CDR2 is YNNKEL (reference sequence). Written as DNA, the CDR3 is TGTGCCAGCAGCAGAGGGGGCGGTCGTGGCAATGAGCAGTTCTTC. As protein: CASSRGGGRGNEQFF.

This sequence joins TRBV7-2 and TRBJ2-5, with 14 bases matching TRBD2. The germline V gene has CDR1 SGHTA and CDR2 FQGNSA. The trim removed 5 bases at V and 5 bases at J, leaving 7 bases unmatched. The CDR3 extends over 16 amino acids. In DNA, the CDR3 is TGTGCCAGCAGCGCGCCGGGACTAGCGGGGGTCGAGACCCAGTACTTC. Protein product: CASSAPGLAGVETQYF. Variable domain in full (rest from reference TRBV7-2 and TRBJ2-5): GAGVSQSPSNKVTEKGKDVELRCDPISGHTALYWYRQSLGQGLEFLIYFQGNSAPDKSGLPSDRFSAERTGGSVSTLTIQRTQQEDSAVYLCASSAPGLAGVETQYFGPGTRLLVL.

This clone was recorded only once. This sequence joins TRBV6-5 and TRBJ2-1, with 7 bases fitting TRBD2. CDR3 length: 15 residues. The germline V gene has CDR1 MNHEY and CDR2 SVGAGI. J lost 8 bases, V lost 6 bases, and 13 bases had no gene match. The CDR3 is CASRVLAGVEDEQFF. The CDR3 DNA follows: TGTGCCAGCAGGGTTCTGGCGGGGGTTGAGGATGAGCAGTTCTTC.

J is TRBJ1-6 and V is TRBV2; possible D gene TRBD1, 5 bases. Per germline, CDR1 SNHLY and CDR2 FYNNEI. The V end was cut by 6 bases, the J end by 5 bases, with 14 bases between. This CDR3 region has 15 residues. The CDR3 is CASRSWAGNNSPLHF. CDR3 coding DNA: TGTGCCAGCAGGTCTTGGGCAGGGAATAATTCACCCCTCCACTTT.

The rearrangement uses TRBV6-2 or TRBV6-3 and TRBJ1-2, with D uncertain. This CDR3 contains 15 residues. V was cut by 0 bases and J by 4 bases, with 12 bases left in between. Germline loops: CDR1 MNHEY, CDR2 SVGEGT. CDR3 in amino acids: CASSYSRGTRYGYTF. Here the CDR3 DNA reads TGTGCCAGCAGTTACTCTCGGGGAACCCGCTATGGCTACACCTTC.

This chain links TRBV28 with TRBJ2-1, with D hard to call. CDR3 length equals 14 residues. Looked up from germline, CDR1 is MDHEN and CDR2 is SYDVKM. Trimming removed 7 bases at V and 0 bases at J, with 10 bases between. CDR3: CASTAWSSYNEQFF. Here the CDR3 DNA reads TGTGCCAGCACCGCCTGGAGCTCCTACAATGAGCAGTTCTTC. Full variable domain (missing parts from reference TRBV28 and TRBJ2-1): DVKVTQSSRYLVKRTGEKVFLECVQDMDHENMFWYRQDPGLGLRLIYFSYDVKMKEKGDIPEGYSVSREKKERFSLILESASTNQTSMYLCASTAWSSYNEQFFGPGTRLTVL.

The chain links TRBV5-4 to TRBJ1-1; unclear D gene. This CDR3 has 14 amino acids. Germline CDR1 and CDR2: SGHNT and YYREEE (reference sequence). With 3 bases removed from V and 4 bases from J, the gap between germline ends came to 13 bases. The CDR3 region is CASSSRSRGTEAFF. Here the CDR3 DNA reads TGTGCCAGCAGCTCCCGGAGTCGCGGCACTGAAGCTTTCTTT.

The chain employs TRBV14 and TRBJ2-5, with D uncertain. Germline V gene sequence: CDR1 SGHDN, CDR2 FVKESK. Trimming took off 1 base at V and 5 bases at J, with 17 bases between the two ends. CDR3 length: 16 residues. The DNA for the CDR3 is TGTGCCAGCAGCCAAGGCGCTAGTCGGTTTTTGGAGACCCAGTACTTC. Its translation: CASSQGASRFLETQYF.